This T cell receptor (beta chain) appears in the sequencing data of a study of glioma-infiltrating T cells. Study-wide points: Only very few CDR3 sequences appeared in both tissue and blood. Non-neoplastic patients had below-expected tissue-blood divergence, while all gliomas exceeded expectation.

Germline CDR1 is MNHEY and CDR2 is SVGEGT. The CDR3 length is 14 residues. This clonotype was seen just once. Antigen specificity is unknown. A read error is possible here, since a much larger clone lies one base away. The iRepertoire nested amplicon-rescue multiplex PCR amplified TCR alpha and beta CDR3s from RNA. Each CDR3 protein is one row after TCRdb ran MiXCR on the multiplex PCR reads. The table includes 170,000 or so distinct CDR3 sequences, over 40% detected once. Sequences were obtained from glioma tissue, nonneoplastic brain tissue, or PBMCs (not recorded which). The source of this sequence is a human donor with low-grade glioma or glioblastoma, undergoing nonglioma brain surgery, or in good health (not recorded which). The rearrangement joins TRBV6-2 or TRBV6-3 to TRBJ2-1; 9 bases align to TRBD2. In DNA, the CDR3 is TGTGCCAGCTCCCTAGGAGGCGGGAGGGATGAGCAGTCCTTC. Amino acid sequence: CASSLGGGRDEQSF.